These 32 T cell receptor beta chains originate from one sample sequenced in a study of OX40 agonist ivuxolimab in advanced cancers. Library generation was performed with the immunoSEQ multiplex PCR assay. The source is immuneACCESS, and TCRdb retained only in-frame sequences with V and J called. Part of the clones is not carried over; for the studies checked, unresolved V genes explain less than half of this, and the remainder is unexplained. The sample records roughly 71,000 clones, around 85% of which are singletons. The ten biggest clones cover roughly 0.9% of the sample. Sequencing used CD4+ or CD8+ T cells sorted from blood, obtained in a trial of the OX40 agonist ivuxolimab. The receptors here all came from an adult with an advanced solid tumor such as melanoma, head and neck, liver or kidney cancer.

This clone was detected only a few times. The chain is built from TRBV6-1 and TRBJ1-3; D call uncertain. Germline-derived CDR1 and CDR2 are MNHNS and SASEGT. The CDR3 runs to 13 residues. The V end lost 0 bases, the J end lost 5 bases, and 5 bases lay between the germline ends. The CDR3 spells CASSEANRNTIYF. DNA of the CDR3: TGTGCCAGCAGTGAAGCTAACAGAAACACCATATATTTT.

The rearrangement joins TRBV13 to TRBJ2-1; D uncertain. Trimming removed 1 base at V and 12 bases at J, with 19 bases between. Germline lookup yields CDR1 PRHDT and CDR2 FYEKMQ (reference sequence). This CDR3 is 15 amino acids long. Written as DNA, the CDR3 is TGTGCCAGCAGCTTAGTCCAATCTACTGGAGTGGGGCAGTTCTTC. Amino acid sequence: CASSLVQSTGVGQFF.

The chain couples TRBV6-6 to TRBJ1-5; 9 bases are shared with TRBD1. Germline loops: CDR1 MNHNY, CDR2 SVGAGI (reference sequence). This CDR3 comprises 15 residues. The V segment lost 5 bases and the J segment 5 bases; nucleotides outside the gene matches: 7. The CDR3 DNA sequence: TGTGCCAGCAGTCAGGGACAGGGAGGCCATCAGCCCCAGCATTTT. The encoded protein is CASSQGQGGHQPQHF.

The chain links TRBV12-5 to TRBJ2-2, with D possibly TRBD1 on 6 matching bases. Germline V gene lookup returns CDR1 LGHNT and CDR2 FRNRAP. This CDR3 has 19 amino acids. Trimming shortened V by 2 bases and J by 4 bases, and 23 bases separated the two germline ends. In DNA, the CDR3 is TGTGCTAGTGGTTTGTCCCGCTGGGGGCAGGGTCGGGGCACCGGGGAGCTGTTTTTT. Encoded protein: CASGLSRWGQGRGTGELFF. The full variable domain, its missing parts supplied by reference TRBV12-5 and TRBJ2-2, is DARVTQTPRHKVTEMGQEVTMRCQPILGHNTVFWYRQTMMQGLELLAYFRNRAPLDDSGMPKDRFSAEMPDATLATLKIQPSEPRDSAVYFCASGLSRWGQGRGTGELFFGEGSRLTVL.

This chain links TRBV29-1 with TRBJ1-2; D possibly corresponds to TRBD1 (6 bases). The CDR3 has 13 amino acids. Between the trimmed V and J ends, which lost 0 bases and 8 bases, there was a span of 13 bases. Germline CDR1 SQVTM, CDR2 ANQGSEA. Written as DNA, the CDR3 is TGCAGCGTTGAAGATTACGGGGGGCCGGGCTACACCTTC. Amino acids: CSVEDYGGPGYTF.

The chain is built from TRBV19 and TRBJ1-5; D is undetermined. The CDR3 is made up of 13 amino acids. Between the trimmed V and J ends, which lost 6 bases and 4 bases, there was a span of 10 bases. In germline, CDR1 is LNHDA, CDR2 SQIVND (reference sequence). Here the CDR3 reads CASRGDGNQPQHF. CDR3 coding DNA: TGTGCCAGTAGGGGAGACGGGAATCAGCCCCAGCATTTT. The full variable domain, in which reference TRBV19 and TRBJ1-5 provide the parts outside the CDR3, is DGGITQSPKYLFRKEGQNVTLSCEQNLNHDAMYWYRQDPGQGLRLIYYSQIVNDFQKGDIAEGYSVSREKKESFPLTVTSAQKNPTAFYLCASRGDGNQPQHFGDGTRLSIL.

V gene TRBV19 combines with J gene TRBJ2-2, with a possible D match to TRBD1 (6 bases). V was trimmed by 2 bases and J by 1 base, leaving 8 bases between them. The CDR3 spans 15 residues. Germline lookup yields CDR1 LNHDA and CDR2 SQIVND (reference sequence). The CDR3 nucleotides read TGTGCCAGTAGTATAACAGGGCAGAACACCGGGGAGCTGTTTTTT. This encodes CASSITGQNTGELFF. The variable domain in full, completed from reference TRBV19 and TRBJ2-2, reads DGGITQSPKYLFRKEGQNVTLSCEQNLNHDAMYWYRQDPGQGLRLIYYSQIVNDFQKGDIAEGYSVSREKKESFPLTVTSAQKNPTAFYLCASSITGQNTGELFFGEGSRLTVL.

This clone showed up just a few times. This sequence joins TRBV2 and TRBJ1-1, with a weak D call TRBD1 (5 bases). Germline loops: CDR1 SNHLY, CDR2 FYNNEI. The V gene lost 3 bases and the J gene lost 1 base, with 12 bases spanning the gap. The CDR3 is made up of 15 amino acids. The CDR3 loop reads CASSERQMRNTEAFF. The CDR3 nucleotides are TGTGCCAGCAGTGAGAGACAGATGAGGAACACTGAAGCTTTCTTT.

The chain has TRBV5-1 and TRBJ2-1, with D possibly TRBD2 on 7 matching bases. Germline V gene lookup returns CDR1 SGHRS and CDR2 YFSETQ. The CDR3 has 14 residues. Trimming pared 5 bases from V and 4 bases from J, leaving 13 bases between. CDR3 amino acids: CASRGGGLYNEQFF. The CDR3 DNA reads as TGCGCCAGCAGGGGCGGGGGCCTGTACAATGAGCAGTTCTTC.

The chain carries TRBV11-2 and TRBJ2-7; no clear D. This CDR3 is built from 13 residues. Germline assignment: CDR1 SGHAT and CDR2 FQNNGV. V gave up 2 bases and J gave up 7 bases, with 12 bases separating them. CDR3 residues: CASSLSRLGEQYF. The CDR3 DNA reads TGTGCCAGCAGCTTAAGCAGGCTGGGGGAGCAGTACTTC.

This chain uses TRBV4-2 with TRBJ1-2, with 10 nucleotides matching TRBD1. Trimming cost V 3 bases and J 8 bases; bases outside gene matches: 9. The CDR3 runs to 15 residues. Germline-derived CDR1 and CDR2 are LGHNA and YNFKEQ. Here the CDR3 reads CASSQPGQGSKGYTF. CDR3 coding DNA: TGTGCCAGCAGCCAGCCGGGACAGGGGTCGAAAGGCTACACCTTC.

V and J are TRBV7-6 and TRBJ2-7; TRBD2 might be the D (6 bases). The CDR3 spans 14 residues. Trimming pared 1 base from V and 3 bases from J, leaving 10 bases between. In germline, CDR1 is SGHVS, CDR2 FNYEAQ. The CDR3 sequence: CASSLGLGGYEQYF. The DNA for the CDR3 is TGTGCCAGCAGCTTAGGACTAGGAGGCTACGAGCAGTACTTC.

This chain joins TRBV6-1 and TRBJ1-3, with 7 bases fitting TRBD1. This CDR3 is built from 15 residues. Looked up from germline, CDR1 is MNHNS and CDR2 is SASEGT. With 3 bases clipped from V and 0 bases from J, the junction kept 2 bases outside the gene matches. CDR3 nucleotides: TGTGCCAGCAGTGAGGGGACAGCCTCTGGAAACACCATATATTTT. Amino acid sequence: CASSEGTASGNTIYF.

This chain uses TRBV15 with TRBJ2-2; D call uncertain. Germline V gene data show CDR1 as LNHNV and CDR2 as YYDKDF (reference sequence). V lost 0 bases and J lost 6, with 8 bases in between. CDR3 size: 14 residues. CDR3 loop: CATSRDRASGELFF. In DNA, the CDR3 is TGTGCCACCAGCAGAGACCGAGCGTCCGGGGAGCTGTTTTTT.

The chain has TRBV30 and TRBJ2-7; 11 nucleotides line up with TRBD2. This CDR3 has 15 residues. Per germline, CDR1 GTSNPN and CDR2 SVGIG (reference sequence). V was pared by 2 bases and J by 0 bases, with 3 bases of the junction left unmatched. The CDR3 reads CAWSPLAGVSYEQYF. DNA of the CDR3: TGTGCCTGGAGTCCACTAGCGGGAGTCTCCTACGAGCAGTACTTC.

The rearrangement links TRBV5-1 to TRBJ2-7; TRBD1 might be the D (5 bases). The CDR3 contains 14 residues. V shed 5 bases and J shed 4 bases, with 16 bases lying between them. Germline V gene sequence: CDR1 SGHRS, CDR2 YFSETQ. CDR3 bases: TGCGCCAGCAGGGAGACAGTGACACCTTACGAGCAGTACTTC. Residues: CASRETVTPYEQYF. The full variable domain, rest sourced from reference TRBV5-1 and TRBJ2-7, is KAGVTQTPRYLIKTRGQQVTLSCSPISGHRSVSWYQQTPGQGLQFLFEYFSETQRNKGNFPGRFSGRQFSNSRSEMNVSTLELGDSALYLCASRETVTPYEQYFGPGTRLTVT.

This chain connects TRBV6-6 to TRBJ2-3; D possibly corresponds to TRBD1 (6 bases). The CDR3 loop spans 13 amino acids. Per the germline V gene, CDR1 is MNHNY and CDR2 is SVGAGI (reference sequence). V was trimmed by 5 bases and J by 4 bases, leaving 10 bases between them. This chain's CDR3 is CASSRWTADTQYF. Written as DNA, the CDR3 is TGTGCCAGCAGTAGATGGACAGCAGATACGCAGTATTTT.

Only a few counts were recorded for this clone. DNA of the CDR3: TGCAGCGTTACTCGGGGAGGTAGCGGGGGTGAGACCCAGTACTTC. The encoded protein is CSVTRGGSGGETQYF. The J gene is TRBJ2-5, the V gene TRBV29-1; 9 bases map to TRBD2. The CDR3 extends over 15 amino acids. Per germline, CDR1 SQVTM and CDR2 ANQGSEA. The trim removed 5 bases at V and 5 bases at J, leaving 12 bases unmatched.

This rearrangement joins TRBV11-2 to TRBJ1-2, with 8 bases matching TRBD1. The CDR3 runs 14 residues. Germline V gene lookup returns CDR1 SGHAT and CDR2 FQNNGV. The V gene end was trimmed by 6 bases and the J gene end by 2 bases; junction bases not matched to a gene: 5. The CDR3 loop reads CASRRTGQNYGYTF. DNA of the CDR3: TGTGCCAGCAGACGGACAGGGCAAAACTATGGCTACACCTTC. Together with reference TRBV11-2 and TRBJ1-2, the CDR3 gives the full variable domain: EAGVAQSPRYKIIEKRQSVAFWCNPISGHATLYWYQQILGQGPKLLIQFQNNGVVDDSQLPKDRFSAERLKGVDSTLKIQPAKLEDSAVYLCASRRTGQNYGYTFGSGTRLTVV.

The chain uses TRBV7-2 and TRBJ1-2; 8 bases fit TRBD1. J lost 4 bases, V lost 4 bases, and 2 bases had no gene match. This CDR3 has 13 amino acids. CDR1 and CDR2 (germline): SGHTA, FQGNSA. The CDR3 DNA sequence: TGTGCCAGCAGCTGGGACAGGAGCTATGGCTACACCTTC. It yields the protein CASSWDRSYGYTF.

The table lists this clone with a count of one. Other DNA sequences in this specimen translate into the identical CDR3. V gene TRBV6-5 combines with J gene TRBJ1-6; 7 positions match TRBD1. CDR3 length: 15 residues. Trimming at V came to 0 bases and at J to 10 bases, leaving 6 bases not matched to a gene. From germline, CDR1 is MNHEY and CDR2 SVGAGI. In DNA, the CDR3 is TGTGCCAGCAGTTACTCGAGGACAGGAGACTCACCCCTCCACTTT. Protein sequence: CASSYSRTGDSPLHF.

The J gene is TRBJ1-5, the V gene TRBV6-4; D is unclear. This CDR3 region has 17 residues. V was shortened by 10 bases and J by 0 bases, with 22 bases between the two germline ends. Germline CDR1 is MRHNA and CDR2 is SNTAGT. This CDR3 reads CAILTPRGLYSNQPQHF. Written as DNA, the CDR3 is TGTGCCATCTTGACCCCACGAGGCCTTTATAGCAATCAGCCCCAGCATTTT.

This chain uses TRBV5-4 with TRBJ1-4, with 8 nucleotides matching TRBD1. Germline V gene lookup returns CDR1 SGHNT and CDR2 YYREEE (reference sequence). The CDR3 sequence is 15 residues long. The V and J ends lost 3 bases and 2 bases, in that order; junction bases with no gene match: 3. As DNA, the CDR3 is TGTGCCAGCAGCTCAGGGGGCCGCACTAATGAAAAACTGTTTTTT. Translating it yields CASSSGGRTNEKLFF.

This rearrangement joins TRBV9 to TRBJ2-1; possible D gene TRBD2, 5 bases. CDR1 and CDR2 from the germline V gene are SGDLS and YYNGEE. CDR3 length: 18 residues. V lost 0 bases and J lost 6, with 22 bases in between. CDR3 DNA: TGTGCCAGCAGCGTAGGGCTAGCCTTGTCCCCCCCGGTCAATGAGCAGTTCTTC. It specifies CASSVGLALSPPVNEQFF.

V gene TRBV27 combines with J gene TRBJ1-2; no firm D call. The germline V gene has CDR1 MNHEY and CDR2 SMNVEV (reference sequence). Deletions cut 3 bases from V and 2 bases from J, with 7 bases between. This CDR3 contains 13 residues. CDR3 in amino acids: CASSFAQNYGYTF. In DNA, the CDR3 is TGTGCCAGCAGTTTCGCACAGAACTATGGCTACACCTTC.

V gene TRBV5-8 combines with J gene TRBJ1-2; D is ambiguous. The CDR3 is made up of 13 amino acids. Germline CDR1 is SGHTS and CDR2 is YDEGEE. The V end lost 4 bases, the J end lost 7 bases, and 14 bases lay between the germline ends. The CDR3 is CASSGDYRGGYTF. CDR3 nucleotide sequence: TGTGCCAGCAGCGGAGACTACAGAGGTGGCTACACCTTC. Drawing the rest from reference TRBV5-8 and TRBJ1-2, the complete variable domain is EAGVTQSPTHLIKTRGQQATLRCSPISGHTSVYWYQQALGLGLQFLLWYDEGEERNRGNFPPRFSGRQFPNYSSELNVNALELEDSALYLCASSGDYRGGYTFGSGTRLTVV.

The CDR3 DNA sequence: TGTGCCAGCTCACCACCGGGGGATACGCAGTATTTT. Its protein product is CASSPPGDTQYF. The V and J genes are TRBV18 and TRBJ2-3; unclear D gene. The CDR3 loop spans 12 amino acids. The V gene's germline CDR1 is KGHSH and CDR2 LQKENI. Trimming cost V 0 bases and J 6 bases, with 4 bases left between them.

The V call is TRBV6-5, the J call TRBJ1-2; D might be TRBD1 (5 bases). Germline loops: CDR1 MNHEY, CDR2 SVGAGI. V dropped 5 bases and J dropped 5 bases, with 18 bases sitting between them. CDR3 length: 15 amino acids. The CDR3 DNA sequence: TGTGCCAGCAGTCTCGGGGGACCCACTGGGTATGGCTACACCTTC. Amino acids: CASSLGGPTGYGYTF.

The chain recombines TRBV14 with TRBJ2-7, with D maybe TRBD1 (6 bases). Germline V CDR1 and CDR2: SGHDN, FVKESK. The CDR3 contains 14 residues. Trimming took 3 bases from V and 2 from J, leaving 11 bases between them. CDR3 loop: CASSQGTYTYEQYF. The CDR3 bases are TGTGCCAGCAGCCAGGGGACATACACCTACGAGCAGTACTTC.

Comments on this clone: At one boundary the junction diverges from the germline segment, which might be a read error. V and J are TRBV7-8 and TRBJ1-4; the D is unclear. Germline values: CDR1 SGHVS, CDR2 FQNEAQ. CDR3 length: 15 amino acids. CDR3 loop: CASSLSLQPNEILFF. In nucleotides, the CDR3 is TGTGCCAGCAGCTTATCCCTGCAGCCTAATGAAATACTGTTTTTT.

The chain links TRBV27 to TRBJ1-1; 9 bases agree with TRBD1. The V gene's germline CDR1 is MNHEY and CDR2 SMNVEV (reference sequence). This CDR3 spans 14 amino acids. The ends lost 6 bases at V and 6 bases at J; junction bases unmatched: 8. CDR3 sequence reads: CASRPTGGAAEAFF. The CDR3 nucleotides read TGTGCCAGCAGGCCGACAGGGGGTGCGGCTGAAGCTTTCTTT.

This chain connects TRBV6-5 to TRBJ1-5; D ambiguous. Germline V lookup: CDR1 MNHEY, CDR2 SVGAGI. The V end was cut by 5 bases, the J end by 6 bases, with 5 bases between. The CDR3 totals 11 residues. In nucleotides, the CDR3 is TGTGCCAGCAGTGCCGGTCAGCCCCAGCATTTT. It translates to CASSAGQPQHF.